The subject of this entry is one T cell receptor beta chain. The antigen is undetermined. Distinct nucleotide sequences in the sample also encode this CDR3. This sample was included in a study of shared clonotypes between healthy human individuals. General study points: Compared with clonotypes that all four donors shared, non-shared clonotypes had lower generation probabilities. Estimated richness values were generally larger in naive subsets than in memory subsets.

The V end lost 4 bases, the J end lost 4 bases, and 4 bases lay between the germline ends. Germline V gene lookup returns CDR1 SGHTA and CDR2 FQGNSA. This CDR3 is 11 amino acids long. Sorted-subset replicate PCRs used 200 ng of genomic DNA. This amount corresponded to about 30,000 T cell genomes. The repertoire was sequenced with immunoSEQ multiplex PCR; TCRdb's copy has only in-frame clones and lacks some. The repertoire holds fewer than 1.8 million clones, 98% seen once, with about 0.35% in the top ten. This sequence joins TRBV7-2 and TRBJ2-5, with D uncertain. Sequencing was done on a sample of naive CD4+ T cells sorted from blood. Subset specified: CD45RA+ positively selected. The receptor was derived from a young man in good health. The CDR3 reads CASSSSETQYF. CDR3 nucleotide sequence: TGTGCCAGCAGCTCCTCAGAGACCCAGTACTTC.